Reported below is one T cell receptor beta chain. Antigen unknown. The V gene lost 5 bases and the J gene lost 7 bases, with 17 bases spanning the gap. Germline assignment: CDR1 LNHDA and CDR2 SQIVND (reference sequence). The CDR3 sequence is 15 residues long. The sample comes from a study of Ad26.COV2.S vaccination and SARS-CoV-2 variants. Study information: Participant was drawn from the COV1001 Ad26.COV2.S trial arm. Intramuscular Ad26.COV2.S at 5x10^10 or 1x10^11 viral particles.

Study observations and caveats: Substantial response breadth was reportedly seen for spike-specific CD8+ and CD4+ T cells after vaccination.

Treatment indicated: over 15 received Ad26.COV2.S at low or high dose, single or two shots; about 5 received placebo; per-sample allocation not given. Samples analyzed were those drawn on day 63 after the first vaccine or placebo injection. What was given as vaccine was an Ad26 vector encoding Wuhan-strain SARS-CoV-2 spike. The table came from immunoSEQ multiplex PCR; TCRdb's copy has only in-frame clones and leaves some out. The sample consists of approximately 450,000 clones, around nine tenths of them appearing once. The material sequenced was peripheral blood, taken in a trial of Ad26.COV2.S vaccine versus placebo. This TCR was sampled from a person aged 18-60 years who received the Ad26.COV2.S COVID-19 vaccine or a placebo. This chain uses TRBV19 with TRBJ2-2; weak D call: TRBD1 (6 bases). CDR3 nucleotide sequence: TGTGCCAGTAGTTTTAGGGGGAATGAATACGGGGAGCTGTTTTTT. Its translation is CASSFRGNEYGELFF.